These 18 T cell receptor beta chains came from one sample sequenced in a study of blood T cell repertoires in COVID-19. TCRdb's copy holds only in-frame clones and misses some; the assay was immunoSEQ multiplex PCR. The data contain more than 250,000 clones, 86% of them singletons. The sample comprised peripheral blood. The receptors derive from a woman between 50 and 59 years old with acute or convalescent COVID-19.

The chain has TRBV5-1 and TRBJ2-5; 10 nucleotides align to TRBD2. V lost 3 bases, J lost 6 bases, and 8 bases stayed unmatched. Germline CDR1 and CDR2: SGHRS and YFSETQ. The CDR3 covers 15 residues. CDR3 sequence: CASSYQAGGAQTQYF. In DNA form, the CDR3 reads TGCGCCAGCAGCTACCAAGCGGGAGGGGCCCAGACCCAGTACTTC.

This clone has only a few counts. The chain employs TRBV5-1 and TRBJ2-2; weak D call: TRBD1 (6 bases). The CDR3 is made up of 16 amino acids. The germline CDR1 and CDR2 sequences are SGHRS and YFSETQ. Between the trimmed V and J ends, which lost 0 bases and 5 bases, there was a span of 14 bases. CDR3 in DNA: TGCGCCAGCAGCTTGGTTCTAAATCAGGGGACCGGGGAGCTGTTTTTT. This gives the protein CASSLVLNQGTGELFF. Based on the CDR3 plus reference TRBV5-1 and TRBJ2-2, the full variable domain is KAGVTQTPRYLIKTRGQQVTLSCSPISGHRSVSWYQQTPGQGLQFLFEYFSETQRNKGNFPGRFSGRQFSNSRSEMNVSTLELGDSALYLCASSLVLNQGTGELFFGEGSRLTVL.

The CDR3 is CASQGQMGQPQHF. The CDR3 DNA is TGTGCCAGTCAGGGACAGATGGGTCAGCCCCAGCATTTT. The genes are TRBV28 and TRBJ1-5; 7 nucleotides match TRBD1. V gave up 9 bases and J gave up 6 bases; unmatched junction bases: 8. The CDR3 runs to 13 residues. Germline CDR1 reads MDHEN; CDR2 reads SYDVKM.

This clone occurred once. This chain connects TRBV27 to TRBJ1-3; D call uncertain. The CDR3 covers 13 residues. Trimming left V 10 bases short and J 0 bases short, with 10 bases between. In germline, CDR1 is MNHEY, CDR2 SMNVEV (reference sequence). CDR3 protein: CATARSSGNTIYF. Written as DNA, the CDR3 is TGTGCCACCGCCCGGAGCTCTGGAAACACCATATATTTT.

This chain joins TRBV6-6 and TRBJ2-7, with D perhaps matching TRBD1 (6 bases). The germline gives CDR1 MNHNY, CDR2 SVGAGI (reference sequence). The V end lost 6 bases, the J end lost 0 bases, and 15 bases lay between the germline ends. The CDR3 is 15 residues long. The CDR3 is CASRGVGQSSYEQYF. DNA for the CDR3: TGTGCCAGCAGGGGGGTCGGACAGAGCTCCTACGAGCAGTACTTC.

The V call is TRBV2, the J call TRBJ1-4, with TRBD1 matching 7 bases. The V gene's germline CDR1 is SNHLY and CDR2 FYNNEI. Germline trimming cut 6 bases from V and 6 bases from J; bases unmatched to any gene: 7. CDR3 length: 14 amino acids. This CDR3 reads CASRAGQFDEKLFF. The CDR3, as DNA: TGTGCCAGCAGGGCGGGACAGTTCGATGAAAAACTGTTTTTT.

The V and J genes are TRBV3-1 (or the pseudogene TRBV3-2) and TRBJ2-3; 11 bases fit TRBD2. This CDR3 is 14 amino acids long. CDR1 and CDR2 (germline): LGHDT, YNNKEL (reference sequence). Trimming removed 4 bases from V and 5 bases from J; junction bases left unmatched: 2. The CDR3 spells CASSLTSGVDTQYF. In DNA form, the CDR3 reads TGTGCCAGCAGCCTGACTAGCGGGGTAGATACGCAGTATTTT.

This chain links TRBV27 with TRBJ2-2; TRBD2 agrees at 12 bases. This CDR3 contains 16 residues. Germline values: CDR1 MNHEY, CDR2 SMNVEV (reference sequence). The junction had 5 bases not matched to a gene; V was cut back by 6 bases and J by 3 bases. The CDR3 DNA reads TGTGCCAGCAGCCTTACTAGCGGGAGGTACACCGGGGAGCTGTTTTTT. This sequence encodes CASSLTSGRYTGELFF.

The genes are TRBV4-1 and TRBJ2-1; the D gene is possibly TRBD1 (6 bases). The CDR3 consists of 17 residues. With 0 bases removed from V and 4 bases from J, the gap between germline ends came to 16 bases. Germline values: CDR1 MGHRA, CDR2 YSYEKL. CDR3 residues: CASSQDLWTARYNEQFF. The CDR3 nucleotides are TGCGCCAGCAGCCAAGATCTATGGACAGCCCGATACAATGAGCAGTTCTTC.

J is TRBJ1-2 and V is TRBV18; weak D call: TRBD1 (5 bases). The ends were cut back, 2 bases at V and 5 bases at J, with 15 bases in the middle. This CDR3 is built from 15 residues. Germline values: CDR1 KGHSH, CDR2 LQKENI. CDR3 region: CASSPSSGGEYGYTF. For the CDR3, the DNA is TGTGCCAGCTCACCATCTTCGGGGGGGGAATATGGCTACACCTTC. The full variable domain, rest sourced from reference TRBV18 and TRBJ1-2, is NAGVMQNPRHLVRRRGQEARLRCSPMKGHSHVYWYRQLPEEGLKFMVYLQKENIIDESGMPKERFSAEFPKEGPSILRIQQVVRGDSAAYFCASSPSSGGEYGYTFGSGTRLTVV.

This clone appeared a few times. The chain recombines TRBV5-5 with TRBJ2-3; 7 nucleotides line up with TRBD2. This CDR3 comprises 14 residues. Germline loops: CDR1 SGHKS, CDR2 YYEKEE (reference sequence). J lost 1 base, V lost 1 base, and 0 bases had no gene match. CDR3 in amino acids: CASSLLAGTDTQYF. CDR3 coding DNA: TGTGCCAGCAGCTTGCTAGCGGGCACAGATACGCAGTATTTT.

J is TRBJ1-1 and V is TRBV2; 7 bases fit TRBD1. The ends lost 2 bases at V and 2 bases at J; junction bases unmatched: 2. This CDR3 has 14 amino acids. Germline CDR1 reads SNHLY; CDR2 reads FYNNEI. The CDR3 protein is CASSERQGNTEAFF. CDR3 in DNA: TGTGCCAGCAGTGAAAGACAGGGTAACACTGAAGCTTTCTTT.

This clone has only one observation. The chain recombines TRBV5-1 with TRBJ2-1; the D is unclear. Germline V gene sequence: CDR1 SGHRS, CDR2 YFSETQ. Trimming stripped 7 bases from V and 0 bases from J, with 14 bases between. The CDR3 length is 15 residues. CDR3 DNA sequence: TGCGCCAGCCGGCAGGTGTTAAGCTCCTACAATGAGCAGTTCTTC. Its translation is CASRQVLSSYNEQFF.

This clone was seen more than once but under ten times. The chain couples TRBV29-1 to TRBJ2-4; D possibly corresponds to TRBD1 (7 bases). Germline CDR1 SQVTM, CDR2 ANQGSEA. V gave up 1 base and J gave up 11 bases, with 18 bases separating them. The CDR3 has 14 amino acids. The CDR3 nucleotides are TGCAGCGTTGAAGGACCCGGACAGGAGGGCCTTCAGTACTTC. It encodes CSVEGPGQEGLQYF.

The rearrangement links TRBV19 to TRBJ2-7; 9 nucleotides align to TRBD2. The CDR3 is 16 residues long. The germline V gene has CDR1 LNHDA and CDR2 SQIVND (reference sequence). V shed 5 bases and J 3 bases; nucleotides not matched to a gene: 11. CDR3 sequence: CASSRGRATIVYEQYF. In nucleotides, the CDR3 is TGTGCCAGTAGTCGCGGGAGGGCAACTATTGTCTACGAGCAGTACTTC.

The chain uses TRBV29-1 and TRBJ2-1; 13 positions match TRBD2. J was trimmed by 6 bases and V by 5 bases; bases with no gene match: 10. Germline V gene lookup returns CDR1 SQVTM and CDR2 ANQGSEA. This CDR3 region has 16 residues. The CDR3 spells CSVIGLAGVAGNEQFF. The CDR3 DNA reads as TGCAGCGTTATAGGACTAGCGGGAGTTGCCGGCAATGAGCAGTTCTTC.

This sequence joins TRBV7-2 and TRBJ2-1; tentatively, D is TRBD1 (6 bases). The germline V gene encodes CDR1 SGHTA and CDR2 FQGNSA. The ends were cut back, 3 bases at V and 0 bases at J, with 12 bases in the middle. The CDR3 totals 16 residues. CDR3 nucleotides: TGTGCCAGCAGCTTCGGCAGGGGCTTCTCCTACAATGAGCAGTTCTTC. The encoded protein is CASSFGRGFSYNEQFF.

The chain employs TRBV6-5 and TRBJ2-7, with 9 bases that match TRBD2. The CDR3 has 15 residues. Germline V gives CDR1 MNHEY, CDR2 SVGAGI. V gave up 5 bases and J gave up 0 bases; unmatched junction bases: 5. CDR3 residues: CASSRAGGISYEQYF. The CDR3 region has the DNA TGTGCCAGCAGTAGGGCGGGGGGGATCTCCTACGAGCAGTACTTC.